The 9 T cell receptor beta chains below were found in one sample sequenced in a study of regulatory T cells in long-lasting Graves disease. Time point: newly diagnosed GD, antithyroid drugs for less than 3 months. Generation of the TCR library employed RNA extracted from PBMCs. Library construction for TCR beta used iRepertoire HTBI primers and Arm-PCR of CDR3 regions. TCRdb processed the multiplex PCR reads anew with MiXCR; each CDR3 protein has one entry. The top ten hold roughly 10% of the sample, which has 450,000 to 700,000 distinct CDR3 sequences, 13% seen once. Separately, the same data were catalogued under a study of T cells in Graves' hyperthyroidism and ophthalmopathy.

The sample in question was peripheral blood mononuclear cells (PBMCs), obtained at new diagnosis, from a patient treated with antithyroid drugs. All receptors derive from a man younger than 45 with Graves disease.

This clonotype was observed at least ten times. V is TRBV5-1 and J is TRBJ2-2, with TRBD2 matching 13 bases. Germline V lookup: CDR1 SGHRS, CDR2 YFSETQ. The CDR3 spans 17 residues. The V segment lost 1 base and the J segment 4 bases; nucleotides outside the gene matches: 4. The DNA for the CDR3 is TGCGCCAGCAGCTTGACTAGCGGGAGGGCCGGCACCGGGGAGCTGTTTTTT. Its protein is CASSLTSGRAGTGELFF. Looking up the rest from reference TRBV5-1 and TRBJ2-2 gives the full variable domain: KAGVTQTPRYLIKTRGQQVTLSCSPISGHRSVSWYQQTPGQGLQFLFEYFSETQRNKGNFPGRFSGRQFSNSRSEMNVSTLELGDSALYLCASSLTSGRAGTGELFFGEGSRLTVL.

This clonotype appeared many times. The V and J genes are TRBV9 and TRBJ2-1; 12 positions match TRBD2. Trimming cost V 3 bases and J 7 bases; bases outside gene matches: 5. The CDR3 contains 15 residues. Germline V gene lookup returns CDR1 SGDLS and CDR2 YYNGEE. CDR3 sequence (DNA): TGTGCCAGCAGCGACGGGACTAGCGGGCCTAATGAGCAGTTCTTC. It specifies CASSDGTSGPNEQFF.

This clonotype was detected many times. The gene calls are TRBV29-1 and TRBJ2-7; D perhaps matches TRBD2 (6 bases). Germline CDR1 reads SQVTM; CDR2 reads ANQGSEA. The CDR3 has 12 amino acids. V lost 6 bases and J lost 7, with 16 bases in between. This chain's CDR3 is CSVGDFGGEQYF. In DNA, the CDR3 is TGCAGCGTAGGGGACTTTGGAGGGGAGCAGTACTTC.

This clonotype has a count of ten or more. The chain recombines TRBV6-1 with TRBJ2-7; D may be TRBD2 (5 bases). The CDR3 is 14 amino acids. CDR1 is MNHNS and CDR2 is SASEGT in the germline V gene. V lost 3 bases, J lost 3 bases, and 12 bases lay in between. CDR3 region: CASSEVPAGYEQYF. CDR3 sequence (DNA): TGTGCCAGCAGTGAGGTCCCTGCGGGCTACGAGCAGTACTTC.

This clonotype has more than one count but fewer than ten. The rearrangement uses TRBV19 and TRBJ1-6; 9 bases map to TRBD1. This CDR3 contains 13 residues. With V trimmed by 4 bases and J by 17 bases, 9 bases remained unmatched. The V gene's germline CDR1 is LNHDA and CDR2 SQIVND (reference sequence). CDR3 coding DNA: TGTGCCAGTAGTACCCCGGACAGGGGTCGATTCCACTTT. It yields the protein CASSTPDRGRFHF.

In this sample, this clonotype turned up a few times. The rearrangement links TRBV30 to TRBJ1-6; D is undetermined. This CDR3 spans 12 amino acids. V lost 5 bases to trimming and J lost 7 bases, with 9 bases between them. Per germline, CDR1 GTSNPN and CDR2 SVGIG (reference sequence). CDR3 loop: CAWSSTNSPLHF. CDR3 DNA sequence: TGTGCCTGGTCAAGTACAAATTCACCCCTCCACTTT.

The chain's CDR3 is CSARDRRTSGSYEQYF. Here the CDR3 DNA reads TGCAGTGCTAGAGATCGCCGGACTAGCGGGAGTTACGAGCAGTACTTC. V is TRBV20-1 and J is TRBJ2-7; 13 bases line up with TRBD2. The junction had 6 bases not matched to a gene; V was cut back by 0 bases and J by 4 bases. CDR1 and CDR2 (germline): DFQATT, SNEGSKA (reference sequence). This CDR3 is 16 amino acids long.

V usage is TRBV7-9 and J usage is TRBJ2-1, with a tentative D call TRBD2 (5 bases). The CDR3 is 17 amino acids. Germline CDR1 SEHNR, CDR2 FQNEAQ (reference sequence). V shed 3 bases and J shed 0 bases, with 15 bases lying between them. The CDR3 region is CASSFGRWRSSYNEQFF. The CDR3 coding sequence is TGTGCCAGCAGCTTTGGGAGATGGCGGAGCTCCTACAATGAGCAGTTCTTC.

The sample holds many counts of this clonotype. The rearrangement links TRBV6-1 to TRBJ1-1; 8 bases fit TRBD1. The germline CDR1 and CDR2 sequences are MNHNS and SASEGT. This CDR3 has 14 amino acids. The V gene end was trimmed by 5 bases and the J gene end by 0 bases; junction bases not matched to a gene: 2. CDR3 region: CASSTGQVNTEAFF. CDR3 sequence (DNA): TGTGCCAGCAGTACGGGACAGGTGAACACTGAAGCTTTCTTT.